The 20 T cell receptor beta chains below all came from one sample that was sequenced in a study of blood T cells in healthy people across ages. Primers used in a second PCR of roughly 7 to 11 cycles were a sample-barcoded 5' primer and a J-beta primer mix. Via MiXCR, TCRdb re-called the 5' RACE reads, giving one row per CDR3 protein. Of fewer than 900,000 distinct CDR3 sequences listed, about 52% were seen once; the top ten hold roughly a third. Sequencing input: blood. These receptors were taken from a woman aged 55-70 years in good health.

This clonotype was seen ten or more times. The J gene is TRBJ2-5, the V gene TRBV5-6; possibly TRBD2 for D (5 bases). The germline CDR1 and CDR2 sequences are SGHDT and YYEEEE. V lost 5 bases, J lost 5 bases, and 7 bases lay in between. CDR3 size: 11 residues. The CDR3 here is CASSLAETQYF. CDR3 coding DNA: TGTGCCAGCAGTTTAGCGGAGACCCAGTACTTC.

This sequence joins TRBV7-3 and TRBJ1-1; the match to TRBD1 covers 8 bases. Germline values: CDR1 SGHTA, CDR2 FQGTGA. The CDR3 totals 16 residues. V lost 2 bases and J lost 2; bases outside the gene matches: 7. In DNA, the CDR3 is TGTGCCAGCAGCTTATCAGCAGGGGGCATAAACACTGAAGCTTTCTTT. This codes for CASSLSAGGINTEAFF. Variable domain in full (rest from reference TRBV7-3 and TRBJ1-1): GAGVSQTPSNKVTEKGKYVELRCDPISGHTALYWYRQSLGQGPEFLIYFQGTGAADDSGLPNDRFFAVRPEGSVSTLKIQRTERGDSAVYLCASSLSAGGINTEAFFGQGTRLTVV.

This clonotype appeared once. This clone may be a read error of a much larger clone one base away. The V and J genes are TRBV10-3 and TRBJ2-5, with TRBD1 matching over 8 bases. The DNA end is more similar to TRBJ2-1, so the J call may be wrong. Germline V CDR1 and CDR2: ENHRY, SYGVKD. The CDR3 loop spans 14 amino acids. CDR3 in DNA: TGTGCCATCAGTGTCCAGGGGGCCTTGGAGACCCAGTTCTTC. It translates to CAISVQGALETQFF.

V is TRBV7-2 and J is TRBJ1-3, with unresolved D. The V gene's germline CDR1 is SGHTA and CDR2 FQGNSA. The CDR3 has 15 amino acids. V lost 5 bases to trimming and J lost 0 bases, with 11 bases between them. The CDR3 coding sequence is TGTGCCAGCAGCACCGGACCTATCTCTGGAAACACCATATATTTT. Translated: CASSTGPISGNTIYF.

The V call is TRBV9, the J call TRBJ2-1; TRBD2 agrees at 9 bases. The J call could be wrong; TRBJ2-7 is a better fit for the DNA end. This CDR3 is 16 amino acids long. Germline-derived CDR1 and CDR2 are SGDLS and YYNGEE. The CDR3 bases are TGTGCCAGCAGCGGACTTAGCGGGAGCTCCTACAATGAGCAGTACTTC. This gives the protein CASSGLSGSSYNEQYF.

V usage is TRBV27 and J usage is TRBJ2-5; perhaps TRBD1 as D (6 bases). Near its end, the DNA agrees better with TRBJ2-7, so the J call may be wrong. Per germline, CDR1 MNHEY and CDR2 SMNVEV (reference sequence). The CDR3 consists of 19 residues. Here the CDR3 reads CASSLYVKVGASSSYEQYF. The CDR3 region has the DNA TGTGCCAGCAGTCTTTATGTTAAGGTGGGGGCCTCGAGCTCCTACGAGCAGTACTTC.

This chain's CDR3 is CAGASGRVSYNEQFF. DNA for the CDR3: TGTGCAGGGGCTAGCGGGAGGGTTTCCTACAATGAGCAGTTCTTC. This chain links TRBV7-3 with TRBJ2-1; 12 nucleotides align to TRBD2. The CDR3 totals 15 residues. Germline CDR1 is SGHTA and CDR2 is FQGTGA.

V is TRBV2 and J is TRBJ2-1; D unresolved. The V gene lost 3 bases and the J gene lost 5 bases, with 5 bases spanning the gap. Germline V gene data show CDR1 as SNHLY and CDR2 as FYNNEI. The CDR3 sequence is 12 residues long. DNA for the CDR3: TGTGCCAGCAGTGACAGGAACAATGAGCAGTTCTTC. Translated: CASSDRNNEQFF.

This chain joins TRBV6-2 or TRBV6-3 and TRBJ2-1; the D call may be TRBD1 or TRBD2 (5 bases each). Per germline, CDR1 MNHEY and CDR2 SVGEGT. Deletions cut 1 base from V and 5 bases from J, with 12 bases between. The CDR3 consists of 15 residues. Written as DNA, the CDR3 is TGTGCCAGCAGTTACTTGGGGGACCTACACAATGAGCAGTTCTTC. This sequence encodes CASSYLGDLHNEQFF.

The V gene is TRBV9, the J gene TRBJ2-1; 12 nucleotides line up with TRBD2. The CDR3 runs to 18 residues. Trimming removed 0 bases from V and 4 bases from J; junction bases left unmatched: 8. Germline V lookup: CDR1 SGDLS, CDR2 YYNGEE. In DNA form, the CDR3 reads TGTGCCAGCAGCGTAGGAGCTAGGACTAGCGGGGTATACAATGAGCAGTTCTTC. Protein sequence: CASSVGARTSGVYNEQFF.

The genes are TRBV20-1 and TRBJ2-6; D gene uncertain. The CDR3 is 14 amino acids. CDR1 is DFQATT, CDR2 SNEGSKA, per germline (reference sequence). Trimming removed 3 bases at V and 0 bases at J, with 6 bases between. This CDR3 reads CSARLNSGANVLTF. The DNA of the CDR3 is TGCAGTGCTAGGCTGAACTCTGGGGCCAACGTCCTGACTTTC.

A remark on this clonotype: A read error may produce the germline difference seen at one junction end. The rearrangement joins TRBV20-1 to TRBJ2-4; unclear D gene. The J call may be in error: the DNA end matches TRBJ2-5 better. The CDR3 is 14 amino acids. Germline CDR1 reads DFQATT; CDR2 reads SNEGSKA (reference sequence). The CDR3 DNA sequence: TGCAGTTCTAGTCAGGCATTTTCATTAGAGACCCAGTACTTC. Protein sequence: CSSSQAFSLETQYF.

This clonotype was recorded a few times. The J gene is TRBJ1-2, the V gene TRBV5-1; D uncertain. This CDR3 is built from 15 residues. V gave up 0 bases and J gave up 2 bases, with 11 bases separating them. Germline V CDR1 and CDR2: SGHRS, YFSETQ. The CDR3 sequence is CASSLAAGINYGYTF. In DNA form, the CDR3 reads TGCGCCAGCAGCTTGGCCGCGGGGATCAACTATGGCTACACCTTC.

CDR3 protein: CSARPSPDTQYF. CDR3 coding DNA: TGCAGTGCTAGGCCCTCACCAGATACGCAGTATTTT. The rearrangement joins TRBV20-1 to TRBJ2-3; D is unresolved. Germline lookup yields CDR1 DFQATT and CDR2 SNEGSKA (reference sequence). The CDR3 totals 12 residues. V lost 3 bases, J lost 4 bases, and 8 bases lay in between.

There are many counts of this clonotype. This chain connects TRBV11-1 to TRBJ2-3; maybe TRBD1 (6 bases). The CDR3 is 13 amino acids. Germline loops: CDR1 SGHAT, CDR2 FQDESV (reference sequence). V lost 8 bases, J lost 1 base, and 10 bases lay in between. The CDR3 DNA sequence: TGTGCCAGCGCCCGGACAGGCACAGATACGCAGTATTTT. Amino acids: CASARTGTDTQYF.

The chain has TRBV20-1 and TRBJ2-1; 7 positions match TRBD2. There are 18 residues in the CDR3. V was clipped by 0 bases and J by 4 bases; unmatched bases: 15. Germline V gene lookup returns CDR1 DFQATT and CDR2 SNEGSKA (reference sequence). The CDR3 nucleotides are TGCAGTGCTAGAGATGCGTCTAGCGGACTCCTTAGGTACAATGAGCAGTTCTTC. This gives the protein CSARDASSGLLRYNEQFF.

This clonotype came up a few times. The chain uses TRBV7-9 and TRBJ2-4, with D perhaps matching TRBD1 or TRBD2 (5 bases each). The tail of the sequence fits TRBJ2-7 better, so the J call may be wrong. Germline-derived CDR1 and CDR2 are SEHNR and FQNEAQ (reference sequence). CDR3 length equals 16 residues. The CDR3 coding sequence is TGTGCCAGCAGCTTAGTGAATCCGGGGACCATCTACGAGCAGTACTTC. Encoded protein: CASSLVNPGTIYEQYF.

This clonotype was recorded a few times. The V call is TRBV3-1, the J call TRBJ2-5; a possible D gene is TRBD2 (6 bases). Germline CDR1 is LGHDT and CDR2 is YNNKEL (reference sequence). The germline V and J ends were trimmed by 3 bases and 11 bases, with 22 bases remaining between them. The CDR3 loop spans 15 amino acids. CDR3 DNA sequence: TGTGCCAGCAGCCAGACCGCGCTAGCGTCGCATGAGCAGTACTTC. Translating gives CASSQTALASHEQYF.

This clonotype was seen repeatedly, ten times or more. V usage is TRBV29-1 and J usage is TRBJ2-7; D is possibly TRBD1 (5 bases). Trimming shortened V by 3 bases and J by 7 bases, and 10 bases separated the two germline ends. This CDR3 is built from 11 residues. Germline values: CDR1 SQVTM, CDR2 ANQGSEA. The CDR3 sequence: CSVETDLEQYF. The CDR3 nucleotides read TGCAGCGTTGAGACAGACCTAGAGCAGTACTTC.

The genes are TRBV6-2 or TRBV6-3 and TRBJ2-5; D remains unclear. The J call could be wrong; TRBJ2-7 is a better fit for the DNA end. CDR3 size: 14 residues. The V gene's germline CDR1 is MNHEY and CDR2 SVGEGT. CDR3 region: CASSYSVRLDEQYF. The CDR3 region has the DNA TGTGCCAGCAGTTACTCGGTCAGGTTGGACGAGCAGTACTTC.